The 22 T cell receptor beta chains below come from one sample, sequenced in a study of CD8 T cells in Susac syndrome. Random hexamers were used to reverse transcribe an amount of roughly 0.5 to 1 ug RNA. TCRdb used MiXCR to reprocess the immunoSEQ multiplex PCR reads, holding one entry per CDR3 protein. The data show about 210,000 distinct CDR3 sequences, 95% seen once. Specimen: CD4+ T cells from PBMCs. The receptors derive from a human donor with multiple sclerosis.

The CDR3: CASSLLGTGNTEAFF. CDR3 bases: TGTGCCAGCAGTTTACTCGGGACAGGGAACACTGAAGCTTTCTTT. The gene calls are TRBV12-3 or TRBV12-4 and TRBJ1-1; 8 nucleotides align to TRBD1. This CDR3 region has 15 residues. With V trimmed by 2 bases and J by 1 base, 3 bases remained unmatched.

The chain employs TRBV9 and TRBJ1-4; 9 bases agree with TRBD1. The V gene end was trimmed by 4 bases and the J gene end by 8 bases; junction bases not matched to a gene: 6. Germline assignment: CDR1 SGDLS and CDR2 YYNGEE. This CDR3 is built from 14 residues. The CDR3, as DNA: TGTGCCAGCAGCCGGGACAGGGTGACCGAAAAACTGTTTTTT. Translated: CASSRDRVTEKLFF. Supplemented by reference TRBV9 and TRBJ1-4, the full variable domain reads DSGVTQTPKHLITATGQRVTLRCSPRSGDLSVYWYQQSLDQGLQFLIQYYNGEERAKGNILERFSAQQFPDLHSELNLSSLELGDSALYFCASSRDRVTEKLFFGSGTQLSVL.

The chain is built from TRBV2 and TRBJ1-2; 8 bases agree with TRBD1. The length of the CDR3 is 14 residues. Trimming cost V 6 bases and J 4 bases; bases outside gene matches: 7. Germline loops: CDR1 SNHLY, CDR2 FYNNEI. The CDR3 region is CASSTGGVLYGYTF. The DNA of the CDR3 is TGTGCCAGCAGCACAGGGGGAGTCCTCTATGGCTACACCTTC.

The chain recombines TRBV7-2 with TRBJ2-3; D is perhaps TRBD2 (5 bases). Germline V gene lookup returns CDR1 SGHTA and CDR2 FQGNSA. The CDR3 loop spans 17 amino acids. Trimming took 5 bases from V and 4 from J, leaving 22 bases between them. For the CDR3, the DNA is TGTGCCAGCAGCCCCATAGGGTGGGGAGTAGGGTCAGATACGCAGTATTTT. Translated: CASSPIGWGVGSDTQYF.

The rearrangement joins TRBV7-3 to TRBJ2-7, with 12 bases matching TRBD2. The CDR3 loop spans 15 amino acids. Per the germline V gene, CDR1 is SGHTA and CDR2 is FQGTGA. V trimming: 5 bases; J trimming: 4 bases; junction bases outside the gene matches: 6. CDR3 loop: CASSLLAGGGYEQYF. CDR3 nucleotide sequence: TGTGCCAGCAGCCTACTAGCGGGAGGCGGGTACGAGCAGTACTTC. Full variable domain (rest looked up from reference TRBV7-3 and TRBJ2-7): GAGVSQTPSNKVTEKGKYVELRCDPISGHTALYWYRQSLGQGPEFLIYFQGTGAADDSGLPNDRFFAVRPEGSVSTLKIQRTERGDSAVYLCASSLLAGGGYEQYFGPGTRLTVT.

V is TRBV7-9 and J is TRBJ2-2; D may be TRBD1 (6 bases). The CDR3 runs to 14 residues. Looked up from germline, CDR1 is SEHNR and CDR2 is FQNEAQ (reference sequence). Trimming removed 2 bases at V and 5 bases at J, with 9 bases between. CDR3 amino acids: CASSLLQGTGELFF. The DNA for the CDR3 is TGTGCCAGCAGCTTATTACAGGGAACCGGGGAGCTGTTTTTT.

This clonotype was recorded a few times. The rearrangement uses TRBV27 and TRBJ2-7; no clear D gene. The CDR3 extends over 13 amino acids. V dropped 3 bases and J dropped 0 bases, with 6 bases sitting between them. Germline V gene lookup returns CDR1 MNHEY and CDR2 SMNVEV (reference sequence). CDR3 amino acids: CASSFQFSYEQYF. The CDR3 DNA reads TGTGCCAGCAGTTTCCAGTTCTCCTACGAGCAGTACTTC.

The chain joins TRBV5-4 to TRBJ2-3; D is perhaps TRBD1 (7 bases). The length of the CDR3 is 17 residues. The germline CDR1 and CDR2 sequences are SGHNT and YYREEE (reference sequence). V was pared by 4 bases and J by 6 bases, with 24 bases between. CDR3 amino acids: CASSPRRGLAGGDTQYF. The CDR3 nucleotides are TGTGCCAGCAGCCCGCGAAGGGGGCTAGCTGGGGGGGATACGCAGTATTTT.

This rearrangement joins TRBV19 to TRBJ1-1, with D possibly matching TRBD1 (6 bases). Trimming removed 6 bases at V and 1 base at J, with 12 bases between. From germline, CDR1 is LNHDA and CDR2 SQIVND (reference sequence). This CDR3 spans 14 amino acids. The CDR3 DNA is TGTGCCAGTAGGACAGGACTCAGGAACACTGAAGCTTTCTTT. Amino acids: CASRTGLRNTEAFF. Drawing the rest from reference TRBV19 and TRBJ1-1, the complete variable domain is DGGITQSPKYLFRKEGQNVTLSCEQNLNHDAMYWYRQDPGQGLRLIYYSQIVNDFQKGDIAEGYSVSREKKESFPLTVTSAQKNPTAFYLCASRTGLRNTEAFFGQGTRLTVV.

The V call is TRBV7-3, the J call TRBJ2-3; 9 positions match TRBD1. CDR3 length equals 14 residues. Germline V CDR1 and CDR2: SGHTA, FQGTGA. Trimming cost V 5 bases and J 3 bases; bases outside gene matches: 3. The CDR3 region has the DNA TGTGCCAGCAGCCGGACAGGGGTGACAGATACGCAGTATTTT. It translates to CASSRTGVTDTQYF.

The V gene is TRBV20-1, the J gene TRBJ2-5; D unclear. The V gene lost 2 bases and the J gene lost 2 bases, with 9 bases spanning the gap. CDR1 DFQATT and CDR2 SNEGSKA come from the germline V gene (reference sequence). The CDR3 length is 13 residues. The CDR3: CSARKAGQETQYF. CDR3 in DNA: TGCAGTGCTAGAAAGGCAGGACAAGAGACCCAGTACTTC.

CDR3 sequence reads: CASSQVRGPGELFF. CDR3 coding DNA: TGTGCCAGCAGCCAAGTACGGGGGCCCGGGGAGCTGTTTTTT. The chain uses TRBV3-1 and TRBJ2-2; D tentatively fits TRBD1 or TRBD2 (6 bases each). Germline CDR1 and CDR2: LGHDT and YNNKEL (reference sequence). V lost 1 base, J lost 6 bases, and 9 bases lay in between. The CDR3 sequence is 14 residues long.

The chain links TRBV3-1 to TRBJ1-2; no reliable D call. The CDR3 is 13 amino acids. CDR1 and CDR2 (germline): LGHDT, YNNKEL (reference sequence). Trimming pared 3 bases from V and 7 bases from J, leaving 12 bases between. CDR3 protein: CASSQPFDGGYTF. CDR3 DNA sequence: TGTGCCAGCAGCCAGCCCTTCGACGGTGGCTACACCTTC.

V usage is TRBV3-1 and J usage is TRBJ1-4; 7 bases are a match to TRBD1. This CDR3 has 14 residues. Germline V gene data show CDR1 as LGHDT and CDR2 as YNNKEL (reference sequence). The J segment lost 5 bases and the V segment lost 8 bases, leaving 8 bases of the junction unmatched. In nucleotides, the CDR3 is TGTGCCAGCGGCTCCCGGGGACAGAATGAAAAACTGTTTTTT. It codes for CASGSRGQNEKLFF.

CDR3 region: CASSSTPNHYEQYF. CDR3 coding DNA: TGCGCCAGCAGCTCGACGCCGAATCACTACGAGCAGTACTTC. The chain is built from TRBV5-1 and TRBJ2-7; D is uncertain. In germline, CDR1 is SGHRS, CDR2 YFSETQ. V lost 3 bases, J lost 3 bases, and 13 bases lay in between. This CDR3 is 14 amino acids long.

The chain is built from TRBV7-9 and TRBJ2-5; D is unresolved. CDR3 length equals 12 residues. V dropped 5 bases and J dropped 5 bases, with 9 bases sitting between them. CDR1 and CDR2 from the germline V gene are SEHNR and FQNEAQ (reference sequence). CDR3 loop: CASSGVAETQYF. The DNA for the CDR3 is TGTGCCAGCAGCGGTGTTGCCGAGACCCAGTACTTC.

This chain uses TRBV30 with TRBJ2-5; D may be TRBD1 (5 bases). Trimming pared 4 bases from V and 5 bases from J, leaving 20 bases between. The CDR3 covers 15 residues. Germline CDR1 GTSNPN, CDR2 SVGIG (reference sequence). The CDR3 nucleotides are TGTGCCTGGACCCCCCGGCAGGGCTTGGGGGAGACCCAGTACTTC. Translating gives CAWTPRQGLGETQYF.

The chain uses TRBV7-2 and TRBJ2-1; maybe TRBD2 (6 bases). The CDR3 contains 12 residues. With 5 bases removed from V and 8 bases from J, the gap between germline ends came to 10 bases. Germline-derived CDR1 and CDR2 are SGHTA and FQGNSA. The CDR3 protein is CASSRREDEQFF. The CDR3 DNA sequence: TGTGCCAGCAGCCGAAGGGAGGATGAGCAGTTCTTC.

Written as DNA, the CDR3 is TGCAGCGTTTGGAAAGCGGGAGACCCCAATGAGCAGTTCTTC. Its protein is CSVWKAGDPNEQFF. This chain uses TRBV29-1 with TRBJ2-1; TRBD2 aligns across 8 bases. CDR1 is SQVTM, CDR2 ANQGSEA, per germline. CDR3 length: 14 amino acids. V shed 5 bases and J 6 bases; nucleotides not matched to a gene: 9.

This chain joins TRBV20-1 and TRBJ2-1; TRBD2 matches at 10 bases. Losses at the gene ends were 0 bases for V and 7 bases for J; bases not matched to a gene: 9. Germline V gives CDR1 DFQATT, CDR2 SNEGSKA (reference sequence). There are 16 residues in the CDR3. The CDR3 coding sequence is TGCAGTGCTAGAGAAAGGCTAGCGGGAGTTGCGAATGAGCAGTTCTTC. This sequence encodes CSARERLAGVANEQFF.

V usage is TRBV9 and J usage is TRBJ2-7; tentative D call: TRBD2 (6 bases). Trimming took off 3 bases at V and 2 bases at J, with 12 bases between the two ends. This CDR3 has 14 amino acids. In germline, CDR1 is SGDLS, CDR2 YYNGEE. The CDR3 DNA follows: TGTGCCAGCAGCGCGGGAGTAGGGGCCTACGAGCAGTACTTC. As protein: CASSAGVGAYEQYF. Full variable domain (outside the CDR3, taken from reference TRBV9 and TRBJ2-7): DSGVTQTPKHLITATGQRVTLRCSPRSGDLSVYWYQQSLDQGLQFLIQYYNGEERAKGNILERFSAQQFPDLHSELNLSSLELGDSALYFCASSAGVGAYEQYFGPGTRLTVT.

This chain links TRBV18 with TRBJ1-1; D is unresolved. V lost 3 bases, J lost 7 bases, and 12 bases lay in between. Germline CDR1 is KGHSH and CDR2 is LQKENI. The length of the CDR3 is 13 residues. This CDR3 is CASSPTVGDEAFF. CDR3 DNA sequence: TGTGCCAGCTCACCGACGGTTGGAGATGAAGCTTTCTTT.